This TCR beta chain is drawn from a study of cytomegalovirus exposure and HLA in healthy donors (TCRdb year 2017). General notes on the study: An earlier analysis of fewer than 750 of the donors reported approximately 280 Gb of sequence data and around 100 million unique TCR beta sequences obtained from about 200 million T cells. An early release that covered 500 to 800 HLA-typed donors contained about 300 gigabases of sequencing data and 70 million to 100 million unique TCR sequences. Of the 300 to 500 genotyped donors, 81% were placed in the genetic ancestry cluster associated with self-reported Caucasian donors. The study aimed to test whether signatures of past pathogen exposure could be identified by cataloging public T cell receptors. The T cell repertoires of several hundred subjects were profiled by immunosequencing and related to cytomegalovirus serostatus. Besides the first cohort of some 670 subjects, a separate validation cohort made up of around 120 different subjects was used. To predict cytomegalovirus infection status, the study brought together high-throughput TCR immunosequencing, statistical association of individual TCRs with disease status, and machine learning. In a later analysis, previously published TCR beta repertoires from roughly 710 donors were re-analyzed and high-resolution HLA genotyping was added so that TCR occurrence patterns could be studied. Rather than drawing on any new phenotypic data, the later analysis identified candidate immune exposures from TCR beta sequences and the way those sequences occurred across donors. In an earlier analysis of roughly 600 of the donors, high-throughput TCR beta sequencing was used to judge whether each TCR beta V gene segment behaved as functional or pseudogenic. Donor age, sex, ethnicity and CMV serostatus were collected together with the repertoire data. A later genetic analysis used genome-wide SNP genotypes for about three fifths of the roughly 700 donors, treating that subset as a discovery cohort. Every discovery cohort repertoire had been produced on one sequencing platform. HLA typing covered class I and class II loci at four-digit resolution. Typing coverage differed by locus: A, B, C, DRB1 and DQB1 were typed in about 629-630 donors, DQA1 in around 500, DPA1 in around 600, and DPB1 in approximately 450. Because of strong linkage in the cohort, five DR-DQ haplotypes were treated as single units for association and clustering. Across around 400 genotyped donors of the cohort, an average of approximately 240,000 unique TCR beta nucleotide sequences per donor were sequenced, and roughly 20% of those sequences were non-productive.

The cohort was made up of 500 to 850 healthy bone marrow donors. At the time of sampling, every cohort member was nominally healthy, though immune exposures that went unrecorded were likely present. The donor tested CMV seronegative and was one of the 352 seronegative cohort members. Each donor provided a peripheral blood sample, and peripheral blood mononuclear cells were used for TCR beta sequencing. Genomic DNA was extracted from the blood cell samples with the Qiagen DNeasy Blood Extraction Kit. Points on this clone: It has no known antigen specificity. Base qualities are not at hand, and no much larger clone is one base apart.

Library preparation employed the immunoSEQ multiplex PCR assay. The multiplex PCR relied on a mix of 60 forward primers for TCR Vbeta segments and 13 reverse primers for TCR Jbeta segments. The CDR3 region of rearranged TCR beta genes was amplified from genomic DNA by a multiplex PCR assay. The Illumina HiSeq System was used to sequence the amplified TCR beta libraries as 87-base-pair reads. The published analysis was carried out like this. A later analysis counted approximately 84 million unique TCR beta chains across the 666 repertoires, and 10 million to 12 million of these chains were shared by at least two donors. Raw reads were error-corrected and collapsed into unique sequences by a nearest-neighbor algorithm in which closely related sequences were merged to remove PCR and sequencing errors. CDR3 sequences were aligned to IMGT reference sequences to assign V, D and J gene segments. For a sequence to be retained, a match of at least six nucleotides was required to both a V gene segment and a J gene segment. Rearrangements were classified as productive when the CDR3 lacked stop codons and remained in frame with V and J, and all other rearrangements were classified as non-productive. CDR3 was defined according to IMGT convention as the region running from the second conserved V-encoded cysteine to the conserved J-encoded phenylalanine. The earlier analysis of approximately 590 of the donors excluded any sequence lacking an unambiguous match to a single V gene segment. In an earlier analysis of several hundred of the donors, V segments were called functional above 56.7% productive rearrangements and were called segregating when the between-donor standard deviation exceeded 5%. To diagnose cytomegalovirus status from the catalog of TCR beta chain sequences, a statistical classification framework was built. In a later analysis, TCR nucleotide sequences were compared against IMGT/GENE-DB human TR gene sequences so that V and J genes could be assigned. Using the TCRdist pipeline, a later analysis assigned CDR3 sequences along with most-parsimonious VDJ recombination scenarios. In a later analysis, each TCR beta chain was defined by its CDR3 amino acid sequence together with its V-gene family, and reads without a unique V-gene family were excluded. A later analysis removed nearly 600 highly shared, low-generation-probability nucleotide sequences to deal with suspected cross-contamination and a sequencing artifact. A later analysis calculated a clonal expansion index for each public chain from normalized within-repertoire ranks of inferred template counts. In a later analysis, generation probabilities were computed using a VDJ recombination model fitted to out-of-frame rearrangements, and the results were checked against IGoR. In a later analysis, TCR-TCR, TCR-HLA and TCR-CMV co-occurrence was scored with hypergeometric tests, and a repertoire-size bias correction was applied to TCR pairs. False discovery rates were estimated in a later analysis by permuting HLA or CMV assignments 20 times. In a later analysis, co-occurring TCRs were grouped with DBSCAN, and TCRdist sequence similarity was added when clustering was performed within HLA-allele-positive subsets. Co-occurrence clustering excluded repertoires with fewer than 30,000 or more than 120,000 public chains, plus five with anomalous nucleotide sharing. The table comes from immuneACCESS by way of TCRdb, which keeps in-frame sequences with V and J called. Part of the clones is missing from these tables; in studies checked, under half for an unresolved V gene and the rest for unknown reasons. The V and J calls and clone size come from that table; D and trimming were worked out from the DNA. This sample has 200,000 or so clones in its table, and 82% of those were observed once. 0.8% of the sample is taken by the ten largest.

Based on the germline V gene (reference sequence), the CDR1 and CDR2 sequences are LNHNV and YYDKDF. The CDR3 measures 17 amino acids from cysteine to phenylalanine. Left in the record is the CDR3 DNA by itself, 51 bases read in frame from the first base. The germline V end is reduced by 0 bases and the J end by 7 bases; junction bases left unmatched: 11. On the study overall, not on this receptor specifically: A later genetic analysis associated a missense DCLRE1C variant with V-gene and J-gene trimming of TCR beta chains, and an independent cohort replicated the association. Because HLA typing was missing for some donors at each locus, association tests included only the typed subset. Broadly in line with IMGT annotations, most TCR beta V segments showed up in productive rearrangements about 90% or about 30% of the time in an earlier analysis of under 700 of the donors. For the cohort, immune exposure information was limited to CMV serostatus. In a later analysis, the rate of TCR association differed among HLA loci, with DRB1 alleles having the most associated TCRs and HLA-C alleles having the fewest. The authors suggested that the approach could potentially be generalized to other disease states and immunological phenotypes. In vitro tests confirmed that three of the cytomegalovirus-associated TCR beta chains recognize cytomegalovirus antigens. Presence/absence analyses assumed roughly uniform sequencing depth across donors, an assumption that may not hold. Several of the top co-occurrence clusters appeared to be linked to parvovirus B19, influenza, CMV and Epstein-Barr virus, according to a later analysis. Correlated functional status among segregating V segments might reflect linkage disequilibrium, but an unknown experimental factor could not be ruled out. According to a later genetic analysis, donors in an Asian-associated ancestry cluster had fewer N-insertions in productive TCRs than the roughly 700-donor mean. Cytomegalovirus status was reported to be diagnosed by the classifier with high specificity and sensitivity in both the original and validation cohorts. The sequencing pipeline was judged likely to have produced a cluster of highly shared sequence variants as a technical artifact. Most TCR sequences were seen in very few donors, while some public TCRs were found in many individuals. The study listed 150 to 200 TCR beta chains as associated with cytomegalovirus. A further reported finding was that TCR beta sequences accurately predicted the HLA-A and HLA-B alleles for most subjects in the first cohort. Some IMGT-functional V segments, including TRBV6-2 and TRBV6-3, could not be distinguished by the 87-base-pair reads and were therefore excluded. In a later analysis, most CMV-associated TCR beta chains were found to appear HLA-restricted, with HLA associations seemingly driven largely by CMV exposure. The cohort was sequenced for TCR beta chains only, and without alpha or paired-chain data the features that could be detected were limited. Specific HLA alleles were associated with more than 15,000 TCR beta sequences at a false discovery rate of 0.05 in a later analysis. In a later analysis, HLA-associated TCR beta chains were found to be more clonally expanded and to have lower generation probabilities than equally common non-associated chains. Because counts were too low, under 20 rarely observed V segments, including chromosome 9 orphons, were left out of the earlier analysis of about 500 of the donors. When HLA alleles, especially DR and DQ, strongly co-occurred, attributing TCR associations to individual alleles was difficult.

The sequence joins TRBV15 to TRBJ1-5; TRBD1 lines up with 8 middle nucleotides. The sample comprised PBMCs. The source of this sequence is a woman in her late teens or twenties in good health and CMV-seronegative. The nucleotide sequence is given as TGTGCCACCAGCAGAGATCGGGCCAGGGGGCTACGACAGCCCCAGCATTTT. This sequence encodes CATSRDRARGLRQPQHF.